This passage covers 18 T cell receptor beta chains from one sample sequenced in a study of metastatic and nonmetastatic thyroid tumors. Thyroid surgery was preceded by no treatment in any patient. MiXCR reprocessed the PCR reads for TCRdb. The sample records 2,500 to 3,000 clones, about 40% being singletons. Sequenced material: tumor tissue. These receptors were taken from a female donor with papillary thyroid cancer or a benign thyroid nodule (not recorded which). Some clones in this sample may be carry-over from other donors' samples.

V usage is TRBV7-3 and J usage is TRBJ1-1; D is ambiguous. This CDR3 is built from 13 residues. The V end was cut by 4 bases, the J end by 4 bases, with 10 bases between. The germline gives CDR1 SGHTA, CDR2 FQGTGA. CDR3 loop: CASSSTPITEAFF. The CDR3 DNA is TGTGCCAGCAGCTCAACTCCGATCACTGAAGCTTTCTTT.

The gene calls are TRBV30 and TRBJ2-7; TRBD2 matches 11 bases. This CDR3 has 13 amino acids. CDR1 is GTSNPN and CDR2 is SVGIG in the germline V gene (reference sequence). V lost 5 bases, J lost 3 bases, and 3 bases stayed unmatched. The CDR3: CAWASGGHYEQYF. The DNA for the CDR3 is TGTGCCTGGGCTAGCGGGGGGCACTACGAGCAGTACTTC.

The chain has TRBV30 and TRBJ2-7, with 9 bases identical to TRBD2. Germline lookup yields CDR1 GTSNPN and CDR2 SVGIG (reference sequence). This CDR3 is built from 14 residues. The V gene end was trimmed by 1 base and the J gene end by 9 bases; junction bases not matched to a gene: 10. The CDR3 loop is CAWSDLAGSDAQYF. In DNA form, the CDR3 reads TGTGCCTGGAGTGACCTAGCGGGATCGGACGCGCAGTACTTC. Filled out from reference TRBV30 and TRBJ2-7, the complete variable domain reads SQTIHQWPATLVQPVGSPLSLECTVEGTSNPNLYWYRQAAGRGLQLLFYSVGIGQISSEVPQNLSASRPQDRQFILSSKKLLLSDSGFYLCAWSDLAGSDAQYFGPGTRLTVT.

V usage is TRBV30 and J usage is TRBJ1-6; D remains ambiguous. This CDR3 comprises 13 residues. Looked up from germline, CDR1 is GTSNPN and CDR2 is SVGIG (reference sequence). Trimming cost V 1 base and J 8 bases, with 9 bases left between them. The CDR3 here is CAWSGGIDSPLHF. DNA of the CDR3: TGTGCCTGGAGTGGGGGTATTGATTCACCCCTCCACTTT. Drawing the rest from reference TRBV30 and TRBJ1-6, the complete variable domain is SQTIHQWPATLVQPVGSPLSLECTVEGTSNPNLYWYRQAAGRGLQLLFYSVGIGQISSEVPQNLSASRPQDRQFILSSKKLLLSDSGFYLCAWSGGIDSPLHFGNGTRLTVT.

This clone was observed a handful of times. The gene calls are TRBV12-3 or TRBV12-4 and TRBJ2-2, with 11 bases aligning to TRBD1. The CDR3 totals 16 residues. The ends lost 6 bases at V and 4 bases at J; junction bases unmatched: 7. CDR3 DNA sequence: TGTGCCAGCAGAAAGGGACAGGGGGTGGCCACCGGGGAGCTGTTTTTT. Its translation is CASRKGQGVATGELFF.

The genes are TRBV29-1 and TRBJ2-7, with 7 nucleotides matching TRBD2. The junction had 13 bases not matched to a gene; V was cut back by 5 bases and J by 6 bases. Germline loops: CDR1 SQVTM, CDR2 ANQGSEA. The CDR3 is made up of 14 amino acids. In nucleotides, the CDR3 is TGCAGCGTTCCCCGTGCGGGAGCCCTGGGCGAGCAGTACTTC. Protein: CSVPRAGALGEQYF.

This clone was seen only a few times. The V call is TRBV7-6, the J call TRBJ2-7; 8 positions match TRBD2. The CDR3 length is 16 residues. V lost 1 base, J lost 5 bases, and 10 bases stayed unmatched. Germline loops: CDR1 SGHVS, CDR2 FNYEAQ. CDR3 nucleotides: TGTGCCAGCAGCTTAGAACGCGGGAGGCTGATAGACGAGCAGTACTTC. It is translated as CASSLERGRLIDEQYF.

The chain recombines TRBV30 with TRBJ1-2, with 7 nucleotides matching TRBD1. The V gene's germline CDR1 is GTSNPN and CDR2 SVGIG (reference sequence). V was pared by 3 bases and J by 3 bases, with 4 bases of the junction left unmatched. The CDR3 has 13 amino acids. CDR3: CAWRRTGHYGYTF. CDR3 bases: TGTGCCTGGAGGAGGACAGGTCACTATGGCTACACCTTC.

By share of the sample, this clone is large. The chain carries TRBV30 and TRBJ2-5; D not certain. V was clipped by 0 bases and J by 9 bases, with 14 bases between them. The CDR3 contains 13 residues. Per the germline V gene, CDR1 is GTSNPN and CDR2 is SVGIG (reference sequence). CDR3 sequence (DNA): TGTGCCTGGAGTGTACGGGCAGGTTTGGCCCAGTACTTC. Its protein is CAWSVRAGLAQYF.

This chain uses TRBV11-3 with TRBJ1-2; 8 bases are a match to TRBD1. The CDR3 length is 16 residues. The J segment lost 4 bases and the V segment lost 6 bases, leaving 13 bases of the junction unmatched. Germline V gene data show CDR1 as SGHNT and CDR2 as YENEEA. For the CDR3, the DNA is TGTGCCAGCAGTGGACAGAGGACAGGGAACAGCTATGGCTACACCTTC. This encodes CASSGQRTGNSYGYTF.

This CDR3 is CASSPGLPYEQYF. The DNA of the CDR3 is TGTGCCAGCAGCCCGGGACTTCCCTACGAGCAGTACTTC. This rearrangement joins TRBV5-6 to TRBJ2-7, with D possibly being TRBD2 (6 bases). Trimming removed 4 bases from V and 2 bases from J, with 10 bases in between. Germline CDR1 is SGHDT and CDR2 is YYEEEE. CDR3 size: 13 residues.

V gene TRBV5-6 combines with J gene TRBJ2-3; a weak D match, TRBD2 (5 bases). Trimming removed 4 bases from V and 2 bases from J, with 17 bases in between. CDR1 is SGHDT and CDR2 is YYEEEE in the germline V gene. The CDR3 sequence is 16 residues long. CDR3 sequence reads: CASSSGRLGNTDTQYF. The CDR3 coding sequence is TGTGCCAGCAGCAGCGGACGGTTAGGGAACACAGATACGCAGTATTTT.

Judged by abundance, this clone is hyperexpanded. The chain recombines TRBV20-1 with TRBJ1-1; the D is unclear. This CDR3 region has 17 residues. Germline CDR1 reads DFQATT; CDR2 reads SNEGSKA (reference sequence). Trimming removed 3 bases at V and 5 bases at J, with 25 bases between. This chain's CDR3 is CSARDLFGPTYQTEAFF. In DNA, the CDR3 is TGCAGTGCTAGGGATCTTTTCGGGCCGACCTACCAGACTGAAGCTTTCTTT.

CDR3 sequence: CASSLIQGNRETQYF. DNA for the CDR3: TGTGCCAGCAGTTTGATACAGGGGAATCGAGAGACCCAGTACTTC. The chain has TRBV12-3 or TRBV12-4 and TRBJ2-5, with TRBD1 identical over 7 bases. V lost 3 bases and J lost 4; bases outside the gene matches: 8. This CDR3 spans 15 amino acids.

In this sample, this clone turned up a few times. The chain couples TRBV12-3 or TRBV12-4 to TRBJ2-3; 9 bases match TRBD2. V shed 11 bases, J shed 0 bases, and the junction held 3 bases outside the gene matches. The CDR3 contains 13 residues. CDR3 region: CASSGDSTDTQYF. CDR3 coding DNA: TGTGCCTCTAGCGGGGATAGCACAGATACGCAGTATTTT.

For this clone: Because the CDR3's place on the DNA is in doubt, the DNA is left out and the CDR3 is given as listed by TCRdb. The rearrangement links TRBV25-1 to TRBJ2-3; TRBD2 is the table's D call, not checked against the DNA. Including both end residues, the CDR3 is 24 amino acids long. CDR1 is MGHDK and CDR2 is SYGVNS in the germline V gene. CDR3 region: CASSGGPSGKYEQYFGPGTDTQYF.

As to this clone: Other DNA variants within this sample encode the same CDR3. The gene calls are TRBV11-3 and TRBJ2-7; the match to TRBD2 covers 12 bases. The junction had 15 bases not matched to a gene; V was cut back by 1 base and J by 2 bases. Germline values: CDR1 SGHNT, CDR2 YENEEA. CDR3 length: 20 amino acids. The CDR3 protein is CASSLGESLAGGPVPYEQYF. The CDR3 nucleotides read TGTGCCAGCAGCTTAGGGGAGAGCCTAGCGGGAGGGCCCGTTCCCTACGAGCAGTACTTC.

The table lists this clone with a few counts. The chain employs TRBV6-5 and TRBJ1-2; TRBD1 matches at 7 bases. Looked up from germline, CDR1 is MNHEY and CDR2 is SVGAGI. The CDR3 is made up of 15 amino acids. V was clipped by 4 bases and J by 0 bases; unmatched bases: 5. CDR3 nucleotide sequence: TGTGCCAGCAGTTGGTTACAGGGGTCTAACTATGGCTACACCTTC. This gives the protein CASSWLQGSNYGYTF.